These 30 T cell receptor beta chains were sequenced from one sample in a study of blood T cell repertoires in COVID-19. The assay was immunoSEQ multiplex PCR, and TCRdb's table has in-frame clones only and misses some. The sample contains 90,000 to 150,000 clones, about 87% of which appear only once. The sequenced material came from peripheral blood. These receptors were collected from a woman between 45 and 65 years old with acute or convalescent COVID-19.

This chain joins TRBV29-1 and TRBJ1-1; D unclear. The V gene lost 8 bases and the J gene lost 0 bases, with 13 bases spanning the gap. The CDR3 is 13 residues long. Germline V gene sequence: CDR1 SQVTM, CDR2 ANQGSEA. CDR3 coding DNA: TGCAGCCACCAAGGCGGCATGAACACTGAAGCTTTCTTT. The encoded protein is CSHQGGMNTEAFF.

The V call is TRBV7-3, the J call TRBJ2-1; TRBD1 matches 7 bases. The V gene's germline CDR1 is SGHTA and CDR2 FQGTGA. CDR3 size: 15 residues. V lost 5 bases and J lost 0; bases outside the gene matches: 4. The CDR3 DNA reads TGTGCCAGCAGCGAGGGACAGCCCTCCTACAATGAGCAGTTCTTC. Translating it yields CASSEGQPSYNEQFF.

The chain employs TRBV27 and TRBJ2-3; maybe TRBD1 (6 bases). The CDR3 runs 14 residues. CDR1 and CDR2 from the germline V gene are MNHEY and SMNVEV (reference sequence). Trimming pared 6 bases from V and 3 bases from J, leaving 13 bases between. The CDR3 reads CASSQGSITDTQYF. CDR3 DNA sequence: TGTGCCAGCAGCCAGGGGTCAATTACAGATACGCAGTATTTT.

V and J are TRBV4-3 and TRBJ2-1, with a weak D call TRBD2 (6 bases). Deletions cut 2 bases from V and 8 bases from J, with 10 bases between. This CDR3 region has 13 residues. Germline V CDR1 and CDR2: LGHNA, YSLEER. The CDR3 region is CASSQWRADEQFF. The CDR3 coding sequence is TGCGCCAGCAGCCAATGGAGGGCCGATGAGCAGTTCTTC.

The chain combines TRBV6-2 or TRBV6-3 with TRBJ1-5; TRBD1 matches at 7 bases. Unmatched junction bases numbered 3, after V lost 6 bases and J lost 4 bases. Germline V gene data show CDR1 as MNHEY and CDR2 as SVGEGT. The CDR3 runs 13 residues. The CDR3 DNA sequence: TGTGCCAGCAGCGGGACAGAGAATCAGCCCCAGCATTTT. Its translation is CASSGTENQPQHF.

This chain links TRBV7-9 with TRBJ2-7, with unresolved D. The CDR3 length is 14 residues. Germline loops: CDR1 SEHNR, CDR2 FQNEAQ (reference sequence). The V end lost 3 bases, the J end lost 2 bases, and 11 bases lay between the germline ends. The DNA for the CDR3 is TGTGCCAGCAGCTTTTCCAGACATCCCTACGAGCAGTACTTC. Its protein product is CASSFSRHPYEQYF.

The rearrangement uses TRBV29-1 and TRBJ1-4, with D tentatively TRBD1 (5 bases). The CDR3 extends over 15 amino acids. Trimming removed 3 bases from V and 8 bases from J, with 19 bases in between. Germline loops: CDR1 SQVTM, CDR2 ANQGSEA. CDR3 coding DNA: TGCAGCGTTGACTTAGAGACCAGGGATGGCGAAAAACTGTTTTTT. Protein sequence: CSVDLETRDGEKLFF.

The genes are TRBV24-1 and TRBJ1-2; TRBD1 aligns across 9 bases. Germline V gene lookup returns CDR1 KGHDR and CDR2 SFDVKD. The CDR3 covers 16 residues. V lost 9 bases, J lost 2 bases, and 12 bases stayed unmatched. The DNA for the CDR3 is TGTGCCACCGCTCCGGGACAGGGTCTTATAAACTATGGCTACACCTTC. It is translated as CATAPGQGLINYGYTF.

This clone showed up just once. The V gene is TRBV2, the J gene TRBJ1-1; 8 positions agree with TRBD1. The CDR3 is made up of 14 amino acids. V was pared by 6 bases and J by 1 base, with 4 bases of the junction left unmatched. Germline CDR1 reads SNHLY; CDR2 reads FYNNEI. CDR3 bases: TGTGCCAGCAGGCAGGGGGCGAAGAACACTGAAGCTTTCTTT. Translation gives CASRQGAKNTEAFF.

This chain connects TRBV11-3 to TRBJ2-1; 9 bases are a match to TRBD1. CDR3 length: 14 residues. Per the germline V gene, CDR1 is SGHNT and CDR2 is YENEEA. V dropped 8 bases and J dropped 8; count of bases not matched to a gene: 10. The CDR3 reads CASSRTGDRDEQFF. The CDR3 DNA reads TGTGCCAGCTCCCGGACAGGGGATAGGGATGAGCAGTTCTTC.

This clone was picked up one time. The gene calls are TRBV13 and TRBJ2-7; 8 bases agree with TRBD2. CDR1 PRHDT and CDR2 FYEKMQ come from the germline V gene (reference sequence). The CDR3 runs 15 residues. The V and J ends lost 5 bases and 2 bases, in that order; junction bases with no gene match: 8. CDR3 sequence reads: CASSPFELAAYEQYF. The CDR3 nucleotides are TGTGCCAGCAGCCCTTTCGAACTAGCGGCCTACGAGCAGTACTTC.

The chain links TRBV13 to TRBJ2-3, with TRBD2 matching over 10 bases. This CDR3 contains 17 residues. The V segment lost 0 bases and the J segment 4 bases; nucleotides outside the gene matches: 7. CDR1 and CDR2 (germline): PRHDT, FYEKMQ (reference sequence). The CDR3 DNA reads TGTGCCAGCAGCTTAGGCGTACTAGCGGGGTTGTCAGATACGCAGTATTTT. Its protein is CASSLGVLAGLSDTQYF.

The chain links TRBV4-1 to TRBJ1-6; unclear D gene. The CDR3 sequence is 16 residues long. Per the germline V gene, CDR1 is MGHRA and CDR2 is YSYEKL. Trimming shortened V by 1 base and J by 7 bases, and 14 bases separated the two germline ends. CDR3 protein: CASSQGPSESNSPLHF. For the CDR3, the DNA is TGCGCCAGCAGCCAAGGCCCTAGTGAGAGCAATTCACCCCTCCACTTT.

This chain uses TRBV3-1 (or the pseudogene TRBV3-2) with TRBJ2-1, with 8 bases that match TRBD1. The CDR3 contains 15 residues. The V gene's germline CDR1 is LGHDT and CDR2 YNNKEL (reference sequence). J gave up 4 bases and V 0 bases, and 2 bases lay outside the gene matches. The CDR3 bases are TGTGCCAGCAGCCAAGATACAGGGGGGTACAATGAGCAGTTCTTC. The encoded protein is CASSQDTGGYNEQFF.

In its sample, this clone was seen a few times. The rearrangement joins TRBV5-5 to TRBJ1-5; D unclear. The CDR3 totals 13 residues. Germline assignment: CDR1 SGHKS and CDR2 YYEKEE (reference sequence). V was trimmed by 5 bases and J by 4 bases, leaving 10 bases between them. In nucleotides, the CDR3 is TGTGCCAGCAGTATCGGGTCAAATCAGCCCCAGCATTTT. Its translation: CASSIGSNQPQHF.

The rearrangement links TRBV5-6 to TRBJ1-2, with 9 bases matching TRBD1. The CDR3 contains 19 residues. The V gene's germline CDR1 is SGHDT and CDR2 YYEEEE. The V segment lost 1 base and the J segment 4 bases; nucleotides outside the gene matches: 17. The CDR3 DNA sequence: TGTGCCAGCAGCTTGTTCGACAGGGGGGGTGAGGTGGTCATCTATGGCTACACCTTC. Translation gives CASSLFDRGGEVVIYGYTF.

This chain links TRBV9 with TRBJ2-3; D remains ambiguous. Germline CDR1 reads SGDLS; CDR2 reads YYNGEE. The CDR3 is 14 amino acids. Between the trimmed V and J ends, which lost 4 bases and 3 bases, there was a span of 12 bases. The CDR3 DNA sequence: TGTGCCAGCAGCACCAAAACTCTGACAGATACGCAGTATTTT. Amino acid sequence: CASSTKTLTDTQYF.

Here the CDR3 reads CASSPPTGVYTF. CDR3 in DNA: TGTGCCAGCAGCCCACCGACGGGGGTTTACACCTTC. The V gene is TRBV5-4, the J gene TRBJ1-2, with a weak D call TRBD1 (5 bases). V was cut by 4 bases and J by 11 bases, with 15 bases left in between. The CDR3 has 12 amino acids. Germline V gene lookup returns CDR1 SGHNT and CDR2 YYREEE (reference sequence).

The CDR3 region is CASSPPRSYGYTF. In DNA form, the CDR3 reads TGTGCCAGCAGCCCCCCTCGGTCATATGGCTACACCTTC. The gene calls are TRBV7-9 and TRBJ1-2, with D uncertain. The V and J ends lost 5 bases and 5 bases respectively, with 12 bases between them. Germline V gene lookup returns CDR1 SEHNR and CDR2 FQNEAQ (reference sequence). This CDR3 is built from 13 residues.

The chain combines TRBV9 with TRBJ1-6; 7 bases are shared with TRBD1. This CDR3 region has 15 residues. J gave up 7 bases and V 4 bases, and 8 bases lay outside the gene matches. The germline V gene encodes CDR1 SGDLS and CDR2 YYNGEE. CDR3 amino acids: CASSFTGTANSPLHF. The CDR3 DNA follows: TGTGCCAGCAGCTTCACCGGGACAGCCAATTCACCCCTCCACTTT.

The CDR3 DNA sequence: TGTGCCAGCAGCGTTTCGGGGGCTAACTATGGCTACACCTTC. Translation gives CASSVSGANYGYTF. The gene calls are TRBV11-3 and TRBJ1-2; a weak D match, TRBD1 (5 bases). CDR3 length: 14 residues. The V and J ends lost 5 bases and 0 bases respectively, with 10 bases between them. Germline-derived CDR1 and CDR2 are SGHNT and YENEEA.

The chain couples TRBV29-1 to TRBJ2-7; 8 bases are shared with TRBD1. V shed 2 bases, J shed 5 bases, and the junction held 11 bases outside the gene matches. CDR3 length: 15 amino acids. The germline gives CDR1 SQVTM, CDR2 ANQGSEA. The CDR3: CSVEPSSGGANEQYF. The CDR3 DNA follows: TGCAGCGTTGAACCAAGCTCAGGGGGCGCAAACGAGCAGTACTTC.

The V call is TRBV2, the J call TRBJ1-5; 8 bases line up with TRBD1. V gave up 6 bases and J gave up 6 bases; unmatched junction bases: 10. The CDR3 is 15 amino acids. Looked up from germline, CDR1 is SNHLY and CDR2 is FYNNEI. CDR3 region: CASRTRTGSVQPQHF. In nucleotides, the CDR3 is TGTGCCAGCAGAACCCGGACAGGGTCAGTTCAGCCCCAGCATTTT.

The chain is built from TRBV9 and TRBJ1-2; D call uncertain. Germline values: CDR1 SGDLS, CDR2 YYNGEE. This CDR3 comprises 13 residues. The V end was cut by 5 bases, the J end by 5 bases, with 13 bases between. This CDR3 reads CASSLAVGYGYTF. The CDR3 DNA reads TGTGCCAGCAGTTTAGCCGTTGGGTATGGCTACACCTTC.

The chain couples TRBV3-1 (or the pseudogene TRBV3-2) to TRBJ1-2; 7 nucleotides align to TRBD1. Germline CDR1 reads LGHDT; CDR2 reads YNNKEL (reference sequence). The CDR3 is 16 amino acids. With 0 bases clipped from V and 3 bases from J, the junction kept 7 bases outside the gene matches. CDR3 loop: CASSQELRGLDYGYTF. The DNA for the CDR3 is TGTGCCAGCAGCCAAGAGTTGAGGGGGCTGGACTATGGCTACACCTTC.

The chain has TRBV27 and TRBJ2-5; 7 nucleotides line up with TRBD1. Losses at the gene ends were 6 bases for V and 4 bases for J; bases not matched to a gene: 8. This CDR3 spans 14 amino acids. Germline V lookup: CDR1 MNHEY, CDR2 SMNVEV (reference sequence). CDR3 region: CASSYRQGRETQYF. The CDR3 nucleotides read TGTGCCAGCAGCTACAGACAGGGTAGAGAGACCCAGTACTTC.

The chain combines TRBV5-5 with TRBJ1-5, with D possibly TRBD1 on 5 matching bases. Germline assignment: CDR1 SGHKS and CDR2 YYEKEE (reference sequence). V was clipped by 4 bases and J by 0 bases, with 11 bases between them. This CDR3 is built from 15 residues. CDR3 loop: CASSRDSYSNQPQHF. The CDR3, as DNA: TGTGCCAGCAGCCGCGACAGTTATAGCAATCAGCCCCAGCATTTT.

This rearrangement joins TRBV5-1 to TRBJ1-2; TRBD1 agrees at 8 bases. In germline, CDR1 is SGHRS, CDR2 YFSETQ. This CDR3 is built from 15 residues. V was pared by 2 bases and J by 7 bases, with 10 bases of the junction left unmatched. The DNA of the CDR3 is TGCGCCAGCAGCTTAGCATCGAGACAGGGGTTTGGCTACACCTTC. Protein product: CASSLASRQGFGYTF.

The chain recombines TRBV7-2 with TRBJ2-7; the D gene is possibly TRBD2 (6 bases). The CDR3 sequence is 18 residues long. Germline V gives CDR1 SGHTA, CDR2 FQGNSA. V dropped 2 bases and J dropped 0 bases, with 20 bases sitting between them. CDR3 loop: CASSLRSAAGRSSYEQYF. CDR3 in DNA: TGTGCCAGCAGCTTACGGTCGGCGGCGGGAAGAAGCTCCTACGAGCAGTACTTC.

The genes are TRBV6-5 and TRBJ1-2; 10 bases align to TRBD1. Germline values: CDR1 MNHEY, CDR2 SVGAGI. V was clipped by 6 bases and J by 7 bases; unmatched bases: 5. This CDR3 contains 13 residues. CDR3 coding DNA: TGTGCCAGCAGCCGCGGACAGGGGGGTGGCTACACCTTC. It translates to CASSRGQGGGYTF.